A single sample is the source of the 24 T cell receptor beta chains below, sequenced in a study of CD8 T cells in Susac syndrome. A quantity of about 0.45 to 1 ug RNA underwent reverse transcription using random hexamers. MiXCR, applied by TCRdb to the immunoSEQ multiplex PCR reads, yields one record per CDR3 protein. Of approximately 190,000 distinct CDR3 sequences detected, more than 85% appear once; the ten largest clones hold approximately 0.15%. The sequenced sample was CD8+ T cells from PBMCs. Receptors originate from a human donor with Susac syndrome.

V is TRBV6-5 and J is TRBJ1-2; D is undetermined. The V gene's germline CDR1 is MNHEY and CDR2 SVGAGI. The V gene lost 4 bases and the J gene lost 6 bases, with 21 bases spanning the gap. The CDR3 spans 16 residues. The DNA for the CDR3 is TGTGCCAGCAGTTCCCTGAATCCAATGACTGACAATGGCTACACCTTC. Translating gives CASSSLNPMTDNGYTF.

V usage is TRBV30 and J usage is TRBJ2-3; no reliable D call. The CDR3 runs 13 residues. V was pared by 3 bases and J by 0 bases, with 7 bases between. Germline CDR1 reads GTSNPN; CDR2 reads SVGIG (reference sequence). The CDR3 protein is CAWRNLSTDTQYF. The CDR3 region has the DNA TGTGCCTGGAGGAATCTGAGCACAGATACGCAGTATTTT.

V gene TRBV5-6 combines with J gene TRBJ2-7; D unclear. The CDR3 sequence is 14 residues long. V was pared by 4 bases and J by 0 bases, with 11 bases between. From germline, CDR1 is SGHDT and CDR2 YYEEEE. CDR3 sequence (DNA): TGTGCCAGCAGCCGAGGACGGAGCTCCTACGAGCAGTACTTC. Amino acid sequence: CASSRGRSSYEQYF.

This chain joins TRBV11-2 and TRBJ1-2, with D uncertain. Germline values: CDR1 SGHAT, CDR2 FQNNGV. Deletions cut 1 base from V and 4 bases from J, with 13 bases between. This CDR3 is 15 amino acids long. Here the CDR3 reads CASSLGGSPSYGYTF. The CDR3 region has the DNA TGTGCCAGCAGCTTAGGAGGGTCCCCTTCCTATGGCTACACCTTC.

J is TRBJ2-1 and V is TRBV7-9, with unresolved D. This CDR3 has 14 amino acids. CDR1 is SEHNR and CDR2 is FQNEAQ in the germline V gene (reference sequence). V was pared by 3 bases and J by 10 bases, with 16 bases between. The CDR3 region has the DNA TGTGCCAGCAGCTTCCAAAGGCCTCAGGTAGAGCAGTTCTTC. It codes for CASSFQRPQVEQFF.

This CDR3 reads CASSVGNVPEAFF. The CDR3 DNA reads TGTGCCAGCAGCGTAGGCAATGTCCCTGAAGCTTTCTTT. V and J are TRBV9 and TRBJ1-1; no reliable D call. Trimming cost V 0 bases and J 6 bases, with 9 bases left between them. Germline V gives CDR1 SGDLS, CDR2 YYNGEE. CDR3 length: 13 residues. The whole variable domain, remainder taken from reference TRBV9 and TRBJ1-1, is DSGVTQTPKHLITATGQRVTLRCSPRSGDLSVYWYQQSLDQGLQFLIQYYNGEERAKGNILERFSAQQFPDLHSELNLSSLELGDSALYFCASSVGNVPEAFFGQGTRLTVV.

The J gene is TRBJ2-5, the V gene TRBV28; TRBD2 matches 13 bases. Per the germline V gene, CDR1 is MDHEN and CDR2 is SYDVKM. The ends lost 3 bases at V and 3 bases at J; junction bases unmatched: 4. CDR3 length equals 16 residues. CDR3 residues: CASSFRTSGGKETQYF. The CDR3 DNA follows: TGTGCCAGCAGTTTCCGGACTAGCGGGGGAAAAGAGACCCAGTACTTC.

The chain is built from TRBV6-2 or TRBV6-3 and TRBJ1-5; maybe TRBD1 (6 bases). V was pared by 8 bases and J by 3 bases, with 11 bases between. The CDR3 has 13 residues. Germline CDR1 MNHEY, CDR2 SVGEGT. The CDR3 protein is CASLQGSNQPQHF. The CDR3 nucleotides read TGTGCCAGCCTACAGGGATCCAATCAGCCCCAGCATTTT.

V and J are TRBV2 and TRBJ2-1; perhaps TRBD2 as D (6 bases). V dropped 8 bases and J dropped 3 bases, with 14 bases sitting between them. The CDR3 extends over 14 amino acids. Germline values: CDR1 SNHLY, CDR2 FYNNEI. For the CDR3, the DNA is TGTGCCAGCGGCGGGACGACAAACTACAATGAGCAGTTCTTC. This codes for CASGGTTNYNEQFF.

CDR3 sequence: CASSWGSNYEQYF. DNA of the CDR3: TGTGCCAGCAGCTGGGGGTCCAACTACGAGCAGTACTTC. The chain combines TRBV5-6 with TRBJ2-7; D is tentatively TRBD1 or TRBD2 (5 bases each). CDR1 is SGHDT and CDR2 is YYEEEE in the germline V gene. The CDR3 spans 13 residues. The V and J ends lost 3 bases and 3 bases respectively, with 10 bases between them.

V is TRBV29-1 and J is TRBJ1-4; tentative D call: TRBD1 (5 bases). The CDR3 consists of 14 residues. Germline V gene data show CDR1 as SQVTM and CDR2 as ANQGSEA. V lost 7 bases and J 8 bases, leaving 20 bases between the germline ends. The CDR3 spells CSAGWGVGWEKLFF. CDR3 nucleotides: TGCAGCGCCGGGTGGGGGGTCGGATGGGAAAAACTGTTTTTT. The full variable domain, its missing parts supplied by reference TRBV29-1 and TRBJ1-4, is SAVISQKPSRDICQRGTSLTIQCQVDSQVTMMFWYRQQPGQSLTLIATANQGSEATYESGFVIDKFPISRPNLTFSTLTVSNMSPEDSSIYLCSAGWGVGWEKLFFGSGTQLSVL.

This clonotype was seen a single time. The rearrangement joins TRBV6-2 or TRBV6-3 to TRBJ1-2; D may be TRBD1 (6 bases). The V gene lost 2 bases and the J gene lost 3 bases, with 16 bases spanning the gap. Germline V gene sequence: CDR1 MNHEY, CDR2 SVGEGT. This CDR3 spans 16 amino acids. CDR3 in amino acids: CASSYGGQARDYGYTF. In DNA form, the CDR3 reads TGTGCCAGCAGTTACGGGGGGCAGGCCCGGGACTATGGCTACACCTTC.

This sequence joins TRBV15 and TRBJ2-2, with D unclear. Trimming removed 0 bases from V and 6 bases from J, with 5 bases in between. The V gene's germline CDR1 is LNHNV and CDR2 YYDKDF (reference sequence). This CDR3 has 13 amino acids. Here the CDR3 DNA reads TGTGCCACCAGCAGAGAATCGCCCGGGGAGCTGTTTTTT. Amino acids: CATSRESPGELFF.

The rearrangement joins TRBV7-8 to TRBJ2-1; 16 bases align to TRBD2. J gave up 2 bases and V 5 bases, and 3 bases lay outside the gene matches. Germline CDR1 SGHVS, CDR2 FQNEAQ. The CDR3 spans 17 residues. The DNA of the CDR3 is TGTGCCAGCAGCCTGGGGACTAGCGGGGGGGCCTACAATGAGCAGTTCTTC. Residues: CASSLGTSGGAYNEQFF.

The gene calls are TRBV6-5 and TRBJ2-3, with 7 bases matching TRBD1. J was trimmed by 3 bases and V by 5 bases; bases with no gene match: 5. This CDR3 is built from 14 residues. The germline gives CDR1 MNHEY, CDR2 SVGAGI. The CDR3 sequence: CASSETGWTDTQYF. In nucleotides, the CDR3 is TGTGCCAGCAGTGAGACAGGGTGGACAGATACGCAGTATTTT.

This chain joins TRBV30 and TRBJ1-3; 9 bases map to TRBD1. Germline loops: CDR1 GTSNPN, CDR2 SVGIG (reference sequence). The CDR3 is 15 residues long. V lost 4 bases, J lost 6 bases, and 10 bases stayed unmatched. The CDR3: CAWTPYRGLENTIYF. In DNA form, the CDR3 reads TGTGCCTGGACCCCCTACAGGGGGCTAGAAAACACCATATATTTT.

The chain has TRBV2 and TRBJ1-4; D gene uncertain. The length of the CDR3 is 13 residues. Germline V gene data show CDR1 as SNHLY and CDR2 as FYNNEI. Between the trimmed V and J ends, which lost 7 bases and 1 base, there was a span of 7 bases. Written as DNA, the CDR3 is TGTGCCAGCAAGCCAAAAACTAATGAAAAACTGTTTTTT. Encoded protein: CASKPKTNEKLFF.

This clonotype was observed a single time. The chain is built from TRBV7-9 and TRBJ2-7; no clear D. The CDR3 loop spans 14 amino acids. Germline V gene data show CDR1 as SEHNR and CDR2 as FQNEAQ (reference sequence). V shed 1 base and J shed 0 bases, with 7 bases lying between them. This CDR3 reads CASSLVADSYEQYF. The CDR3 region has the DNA TGTGCCAGCAGCTTAGTGGCAGACTCCTACGAGCAGTACTTC.

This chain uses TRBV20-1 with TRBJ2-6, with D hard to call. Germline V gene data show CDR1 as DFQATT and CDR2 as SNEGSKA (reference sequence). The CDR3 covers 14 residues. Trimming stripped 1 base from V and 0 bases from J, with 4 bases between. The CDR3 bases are TGCAGTGCTAGAGTCCGCTCTGGGGCCAACGTCCTGACTTTC. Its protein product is CSARVRSGANVLTF.

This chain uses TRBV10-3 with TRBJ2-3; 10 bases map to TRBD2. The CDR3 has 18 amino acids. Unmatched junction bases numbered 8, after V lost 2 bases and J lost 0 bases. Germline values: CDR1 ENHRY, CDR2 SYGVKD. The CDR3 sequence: CAISEKVAGGLSTDTQYF. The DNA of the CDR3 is TGTGCCATCAGTGAGAAGGTAGCGGGGGGACTTAGCACAGATACGCAGTATTTT.

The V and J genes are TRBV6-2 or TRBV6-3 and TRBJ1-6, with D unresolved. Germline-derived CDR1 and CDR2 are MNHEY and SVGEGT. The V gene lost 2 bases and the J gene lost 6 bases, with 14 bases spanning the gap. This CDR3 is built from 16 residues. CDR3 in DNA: TGTGCCAGCAGTTACGACCCCGGTTGGGGTAATTCACCCCTCCACTTT. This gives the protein CASSYDPGWGNSPLHF.

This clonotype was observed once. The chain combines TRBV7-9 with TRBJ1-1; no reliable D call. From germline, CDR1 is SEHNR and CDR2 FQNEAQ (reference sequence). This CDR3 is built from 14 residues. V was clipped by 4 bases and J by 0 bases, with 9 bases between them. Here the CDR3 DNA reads TGTGCCAGCAGCTATACAGCAGTGAACACTGAAGCTTTCTTT. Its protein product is CASSYTAVNTEAFF.

The CDR3 region has the DNA TGTGCCTGGAGTGTGTTTAATTCACCCCTCCACTTT. Translated: CAWSVFNSPLHF. V gene TRBV30 combines with J gene TRBJ1-6; D uncertain. The V and J ends lost 0 bases and 6 bases respectively, with 3 bases between them. The CDR3 runs to 12 residues. CDR1 and CDR2 (germline): GTSNPN, SVGIG (reference sequence).

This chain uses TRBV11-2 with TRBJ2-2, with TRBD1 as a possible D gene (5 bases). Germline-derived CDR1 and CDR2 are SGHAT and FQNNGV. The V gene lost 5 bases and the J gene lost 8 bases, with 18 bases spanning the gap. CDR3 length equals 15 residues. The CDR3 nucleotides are TGTGCCAGCAGCACACGACAGTTCTTGGGAGGGGAGCTGTTTTTT. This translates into CASSTRQFLGGELFF.